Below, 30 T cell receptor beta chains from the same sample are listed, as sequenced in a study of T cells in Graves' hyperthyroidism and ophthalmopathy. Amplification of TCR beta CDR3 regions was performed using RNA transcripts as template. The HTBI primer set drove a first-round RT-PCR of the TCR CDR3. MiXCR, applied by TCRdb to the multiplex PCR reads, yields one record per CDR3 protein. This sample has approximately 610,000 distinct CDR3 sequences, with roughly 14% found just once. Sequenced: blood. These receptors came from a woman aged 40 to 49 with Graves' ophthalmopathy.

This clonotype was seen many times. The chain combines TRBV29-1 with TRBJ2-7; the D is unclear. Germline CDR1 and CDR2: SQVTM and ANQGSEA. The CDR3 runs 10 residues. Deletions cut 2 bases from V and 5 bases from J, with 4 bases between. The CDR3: CSVETDEQYF. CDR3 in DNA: TGCAGCGTTGAAACCGACGAGCAGTACTTC.

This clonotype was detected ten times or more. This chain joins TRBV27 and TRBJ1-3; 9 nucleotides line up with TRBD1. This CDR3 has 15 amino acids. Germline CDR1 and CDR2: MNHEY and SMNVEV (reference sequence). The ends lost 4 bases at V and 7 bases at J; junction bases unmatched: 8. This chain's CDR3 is CASSSSGTGYNTIYF. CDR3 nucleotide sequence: TGTGCCAGCAGTTCATCCGGGACAGGGTACAACACCATATATTTT.

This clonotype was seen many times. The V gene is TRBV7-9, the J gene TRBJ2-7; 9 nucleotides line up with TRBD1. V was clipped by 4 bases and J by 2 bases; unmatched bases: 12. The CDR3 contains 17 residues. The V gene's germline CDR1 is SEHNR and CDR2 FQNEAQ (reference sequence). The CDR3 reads CASSSERAGQGPYEQYF. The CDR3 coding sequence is TGTGCCAGCAGCTCAGAACGGGCGGGACAGGGACCCTACGAGCAGTACTTC.

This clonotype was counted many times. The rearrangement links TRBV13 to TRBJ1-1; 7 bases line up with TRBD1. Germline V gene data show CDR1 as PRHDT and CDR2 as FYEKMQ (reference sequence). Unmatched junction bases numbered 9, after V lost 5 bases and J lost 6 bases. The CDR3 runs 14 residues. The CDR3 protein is CASSRDRVSSEAFF. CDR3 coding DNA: TGTGCCAGCAGCCGCGACAGGGTTAGTTCTGAAGCTTTCTTT.

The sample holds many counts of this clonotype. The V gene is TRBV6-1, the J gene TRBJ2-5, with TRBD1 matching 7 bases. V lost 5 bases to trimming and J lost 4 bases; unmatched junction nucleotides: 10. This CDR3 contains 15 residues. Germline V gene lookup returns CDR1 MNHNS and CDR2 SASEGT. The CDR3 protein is CASSKTGIRGETQYF. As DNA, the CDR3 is TGTGCCAGCAGTAAGACAGGGATCCGGGGAGAGACCCAGTACTTC.

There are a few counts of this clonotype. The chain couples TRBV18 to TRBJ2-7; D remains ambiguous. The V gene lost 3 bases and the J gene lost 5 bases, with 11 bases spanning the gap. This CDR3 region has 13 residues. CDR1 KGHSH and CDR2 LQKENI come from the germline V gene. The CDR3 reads CASSPWQWDEQYF. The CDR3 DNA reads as TGTGCCAGCTCACCCTGGCAATGGGACGAGCAGTACTTC.

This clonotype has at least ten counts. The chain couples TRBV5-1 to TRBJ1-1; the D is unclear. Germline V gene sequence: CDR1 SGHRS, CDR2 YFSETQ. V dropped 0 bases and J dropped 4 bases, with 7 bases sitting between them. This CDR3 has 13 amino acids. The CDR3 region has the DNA TGCGCCAGCAGCTTGGGGGCGGGCACTGAAGCTTTCTTT. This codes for CASSLGAGTEAFF.

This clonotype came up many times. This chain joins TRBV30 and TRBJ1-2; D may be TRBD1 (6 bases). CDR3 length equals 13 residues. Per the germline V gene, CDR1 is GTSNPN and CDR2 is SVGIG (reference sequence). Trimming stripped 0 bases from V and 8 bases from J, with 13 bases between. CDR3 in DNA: TGTGCCTGGAGTGTACGGGGGCTGGGAGGCTACACCTTC. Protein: CAWSVRGLGGYTF.

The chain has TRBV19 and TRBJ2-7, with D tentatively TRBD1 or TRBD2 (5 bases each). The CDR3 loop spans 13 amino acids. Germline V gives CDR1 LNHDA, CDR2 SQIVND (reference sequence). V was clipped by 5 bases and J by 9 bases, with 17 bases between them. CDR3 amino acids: CASSLESGDGQYF. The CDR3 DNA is TGTGCCAGTAGTCTCGAGTCCGGGGACGGGCAGTACTTC.

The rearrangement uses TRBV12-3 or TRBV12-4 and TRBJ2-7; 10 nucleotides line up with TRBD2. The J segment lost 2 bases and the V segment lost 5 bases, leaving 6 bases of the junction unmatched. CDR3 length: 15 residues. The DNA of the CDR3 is TGTGCCAGCAGTCGACTAGCGGGTGGGGCCTACGAGCAGTACTTC. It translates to CASSRLAGGAYEQYF.

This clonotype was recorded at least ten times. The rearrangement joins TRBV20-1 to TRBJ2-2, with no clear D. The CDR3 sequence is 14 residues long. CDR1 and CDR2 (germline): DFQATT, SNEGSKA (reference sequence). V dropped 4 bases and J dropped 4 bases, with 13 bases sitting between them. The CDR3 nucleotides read TGCAGTGCTAACGTTTTGCATATCACCGGGGAGCTGTTTTTT. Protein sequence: CSANVLHITGELFF.

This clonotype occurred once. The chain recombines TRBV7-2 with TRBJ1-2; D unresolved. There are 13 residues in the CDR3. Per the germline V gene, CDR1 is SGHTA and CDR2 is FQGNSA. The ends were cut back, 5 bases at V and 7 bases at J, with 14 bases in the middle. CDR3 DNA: TGTGCCAGCAGCGTGGGAAGGGAGAGTGGCTACACCTTC. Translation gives CASSVGRESGYTF.

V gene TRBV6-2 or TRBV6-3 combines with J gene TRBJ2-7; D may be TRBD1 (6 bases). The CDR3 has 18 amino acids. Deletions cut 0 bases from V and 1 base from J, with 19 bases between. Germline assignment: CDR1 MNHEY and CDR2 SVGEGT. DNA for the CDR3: TGTGCCAGCAGTTACTCGAGGAGGCCGGGACAACCTTCCTACGAGCAGTACTTC. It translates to CASSYSRRPGQPSYEQYF.

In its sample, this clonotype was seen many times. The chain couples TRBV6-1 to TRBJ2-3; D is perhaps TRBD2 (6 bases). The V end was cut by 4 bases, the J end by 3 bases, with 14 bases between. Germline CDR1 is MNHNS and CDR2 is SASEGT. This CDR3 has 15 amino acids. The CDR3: CASSVTDGGTDTQYF. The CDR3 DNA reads TGTGCCAGCAGTGTCACTGACGGGGGTACAGATACGCAGTATTTT.

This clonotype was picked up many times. The CDR3 nucleotides read TGCGCCAGCAGCTTGGATCAGGGGGAATACACTGAAGCTTTCTTT. Translated: CASSLDQGEYTEAFF. The J gene is TRBJ1-1, the V gene TRBV5-1; 7 bases match TRBD1. CDR1 is SGHRS and CDR2 is YFSETQ in the germline V gene. The ends lost 0 bases at V and 3 bases at J; junction bases unmatched: 5. This CDR3 comprises 15 residues. Full variable domain (missing parts from reference TRBV5-1 and TRBJ1-1): KAGVTQTPRYLIKTRGQQVTLSCSPISGHRSVSWYQQTPGQGLQFLFEYFSETQRNKGNFPGRFSGRQFSNSRSEMNVSTLELGDSALYLCASSLDQGEYTEAFFGQGTRLTVV.

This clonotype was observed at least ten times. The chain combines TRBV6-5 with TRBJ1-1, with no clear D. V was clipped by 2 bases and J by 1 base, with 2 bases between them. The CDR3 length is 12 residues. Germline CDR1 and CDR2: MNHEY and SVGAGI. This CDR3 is CASSYQNTEAFF. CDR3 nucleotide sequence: TGTGCCAGCAGTTACCAGAACACTGAAGCTTTCTTT.

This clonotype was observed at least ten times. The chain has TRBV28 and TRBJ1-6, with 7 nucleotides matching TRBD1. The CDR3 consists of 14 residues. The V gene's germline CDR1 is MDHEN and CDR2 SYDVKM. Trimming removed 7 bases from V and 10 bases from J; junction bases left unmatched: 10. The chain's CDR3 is CASTKGGAWSPLHF. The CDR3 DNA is TGTGCCAGCACTAAAGGGGGCGCTTGGTCACCCCTCCACTTT.

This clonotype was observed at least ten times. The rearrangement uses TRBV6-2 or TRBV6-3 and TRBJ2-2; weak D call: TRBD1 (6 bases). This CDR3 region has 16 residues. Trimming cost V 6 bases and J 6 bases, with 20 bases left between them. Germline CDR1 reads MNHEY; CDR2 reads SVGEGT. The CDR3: CASSDRSGIGPGELFF. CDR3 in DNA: TGTGCCAGCAGCGACAGGTCAGGGATCGGGCCCGGGGAGCTGTTTTTT.

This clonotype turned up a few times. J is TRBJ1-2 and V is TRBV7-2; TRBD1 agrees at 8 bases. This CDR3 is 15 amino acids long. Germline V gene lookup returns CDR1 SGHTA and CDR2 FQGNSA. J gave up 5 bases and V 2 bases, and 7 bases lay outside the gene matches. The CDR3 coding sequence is TGTGCCAGCAGCTTAACAGGGGGGCAGGGGTATGGCTACACCTTC. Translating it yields CASSLTGGQGYGYTF. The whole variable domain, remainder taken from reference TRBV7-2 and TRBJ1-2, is GAGVSQSPSNKVTEKGKDVELRCDPISGHTALYWYRQSLGQGLEFLIYFQGNSAPDKSGLPSDRFSAERTGGSVSTLTIQRTQQEDSAVYLCASSLTGGQGYGYTFGSGTRLTVV.

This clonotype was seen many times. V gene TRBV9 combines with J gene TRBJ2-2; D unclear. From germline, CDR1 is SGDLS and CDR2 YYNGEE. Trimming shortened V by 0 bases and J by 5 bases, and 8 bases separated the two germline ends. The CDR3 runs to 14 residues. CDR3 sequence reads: CASSVVSETGELFF. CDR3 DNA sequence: TGTGCCAGCAGCGTAGTGTCAGAAACCGGGGAGCTGTTTTTT.

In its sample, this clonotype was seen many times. CDR3 DNA: TGTGCCAGTAGTATGAGATACGGGGGCCCCCTTTCGAACACCGGGGAGCTGTTTTTT. This codes for CASSMRYGGPLSNTGELFF. This chain joins TRBV19 and TRBJ2-2; D possibly uses TRBD1 or TRBD2 (6 bases each). Germline-derived CDR1 and CDR2 are LNHDA and SQIVND (reference sequence). With 3 bases removed from V and 0 bases from J, the gap between germline ends came to 20 bases. The CDR3 sequence is 19 residues long.

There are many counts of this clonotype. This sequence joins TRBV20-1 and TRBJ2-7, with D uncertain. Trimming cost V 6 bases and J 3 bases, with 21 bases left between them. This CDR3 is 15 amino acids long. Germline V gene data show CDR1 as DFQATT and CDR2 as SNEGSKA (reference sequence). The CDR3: CSAPSPTLLHYEQYF. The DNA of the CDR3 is TGCAGTGCCCCATCCCCTACCCTACTGCACTACGAGCAGTACTTC.

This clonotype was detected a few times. The CDR3 nucleotides are TGTGCCAGCAGTGTAAGCCTGGGGACCCAGTACTTC. It codes for CASSVSLGTQYF. The chain employs TRBV2 and TRBJ2-5, with D uncertain. The germline CDR1 and CDR2 sequences are SNHLY and FYNNEI. The V end was cut by 4 bases, the J end by 7 bases, with 10 bases between. CDR3 length: 12 residues.

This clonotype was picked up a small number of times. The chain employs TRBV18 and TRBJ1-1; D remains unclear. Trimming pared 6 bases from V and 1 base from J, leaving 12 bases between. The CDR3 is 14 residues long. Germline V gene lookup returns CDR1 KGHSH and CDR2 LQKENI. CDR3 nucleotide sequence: TGTGCCAGCTCGCCAGCCGACACGAACACTGAAGCTTTCTTT. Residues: CASSPADTNTEAFF.

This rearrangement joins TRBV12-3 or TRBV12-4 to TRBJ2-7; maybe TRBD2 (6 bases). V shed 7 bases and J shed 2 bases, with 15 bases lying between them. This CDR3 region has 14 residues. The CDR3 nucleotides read TGTGCCAGCACCTACGGAGGGTTTACCTACGAGCAGTACTTC. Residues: CASTYGGFTYEQYF.

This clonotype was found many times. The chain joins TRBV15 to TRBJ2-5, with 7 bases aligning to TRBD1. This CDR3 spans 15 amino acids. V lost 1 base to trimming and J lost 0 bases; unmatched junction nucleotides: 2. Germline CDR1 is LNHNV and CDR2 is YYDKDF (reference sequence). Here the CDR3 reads CATSRGTGDQETQYF. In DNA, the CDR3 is TGTGCCACCAGCAGAGGGACAGGAGACCAAGAGACCCAGTACTTC.

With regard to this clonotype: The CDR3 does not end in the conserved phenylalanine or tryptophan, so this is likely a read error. CDR3 bases: TGTGCCAGCAGCCCGCCGGGGGGAGTCGGCAACGAGCAGTACCTC. Residues: CASSPPGGVGNEQYL. This chain links TRBV7-2 with TRBJ2-7, with 7 bases matching TRBD2. The CDR3 covers 15 residues. The germline gives CDR1 SGHTA, CDR2 FQGNSA. J was trimmed by 5 bases and V by 5 bases; bases with no gene match: 12.

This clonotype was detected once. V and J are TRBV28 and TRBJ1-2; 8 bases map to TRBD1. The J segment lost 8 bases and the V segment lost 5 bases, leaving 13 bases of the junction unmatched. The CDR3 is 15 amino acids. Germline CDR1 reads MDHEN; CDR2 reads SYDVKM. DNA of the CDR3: TGTGCCAGCAGTACCGGGACAGGCTCCCTTACCGGCTACACCTTC. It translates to CASSTGTGSLTGYTF.

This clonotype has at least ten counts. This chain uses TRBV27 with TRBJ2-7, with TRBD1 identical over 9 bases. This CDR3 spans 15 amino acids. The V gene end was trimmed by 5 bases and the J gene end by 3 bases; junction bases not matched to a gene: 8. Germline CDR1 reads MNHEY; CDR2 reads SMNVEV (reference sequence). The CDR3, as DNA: TGTGCCAGCAGTCCCCCACCGGGACAGGGCTACGAGCAGTACTTC. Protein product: CASSPPPGQGYEQYF.

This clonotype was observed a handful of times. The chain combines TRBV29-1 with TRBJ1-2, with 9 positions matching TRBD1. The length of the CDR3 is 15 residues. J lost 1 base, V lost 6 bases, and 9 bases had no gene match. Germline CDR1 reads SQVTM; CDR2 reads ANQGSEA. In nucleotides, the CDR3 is TGCAGCGTCGGACCGGGACAGGGCTATAACTATGGCTACACCTTC. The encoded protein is CSVGPGQGYNYGYTF.